This entry is about one T cell receptor beta chain. The sample originates from a study of control samples from healthy donors and cancer patients. The CDR3 spans 16 residues. Trimming took 1 base from V and 0 from J; bases not matched to a gene: 7. Repertoires were generated with immunoSEQ multiplex PCR, while TCRdb's copy carries only in-frame clones and drops some. The repertoire holds about 40,000 clones, with about 94% as singletons. The chain uses TRBV5-3 and TRBJ2-7; TRBD2 matches at 7 bases. TRBV5-3 carries the ORF label, with uncertain function. The source is a woman between 45 and 60 years old in good health. The sample taken for sequencing was blood. CDR3 bases: TGTGCCAGAAGCTTGATCCAGCGGGGCCCCTCCTACGAGCAGTACTTC. It is translated as CARSLIQRGPSYEQYF.